Described below is a single T cell receptor beta chain sequence and its context. This entry comes from a study of blood T cell repertoires in COVID-19. With 2 bases removed from V and 3 bases from J, the gap between germline ends came to 11 bases. Germline loops: CDR1 ENHRY, CDR2 SYGVKD. This CDR3 comprises 14 residues. Residents of over 20 US areas, aged about 18 to 100 years, made up the participants. Each recovered donor of Cohort 3 presented with two negative PCRs, clearance, or symptom resolution. Produced via immunoSEQ multiplex PCR; TCRdb's table is partial and in-frame only. The data contain hundreds of thousands of clones, roughly 90% of them singletons.

The chain recombines TRBV10-3 with TRBJ2-7; D possibly corresponds to TRBD1 (6 bases). This clonotype originated in a woman younger than 45 who had recovered from COVID-19. The specimen was PBMCs or T cells enriched from blood (not recorded which). The CDR3 nucleotides read TGTGCCATCAGTGAGAACAGGGAAATCTACGAGCAGTACTTC. The encoded protein is CAISENREIYEQYF.